What follows is one T cell receptor beta chain and its context. The source of the sample is a study of blood T cell repertoires in COVID-19. In the study overall: COVID-19 samples from acute and convalescent phases originated in the United States, Italy and Spain. T cells, B-cell-depleted T cells, or PBMCs provided the cDNA or gDNA that served as material.

Source study methods: Using reference gene primer amplification, nucleated cell counts were estimated. Clones were sequenced by immunoSEQ multiplex PCR, and TCRdb holds only the in-frame ones, with some missing. For V, J and clone size, that table is used; D and trimming come from the DNA. The table lists 130,000 or so clones, almost 90% of them singletons, with 1.5% to 1.9% in the top ten. Sequenced: peripheral blood. The TCR originated in a woman aged 60-75 years with acute or convalescent COVID-19.

The CDR3 spells CASSQGTHQNTEAFF. The CDR3 DNA sequence: TGTGCCAGCAGCCAAGGGACACATCAGAACACTGAAGCTTTCTTT. The V gene is TRBV3-1 (or the pseudogene TRBV3-2), the J gene TRBJ1-1; possibly TRBD1 for D (5 bases). This CDR3 comprises 15 residues. The germline V gene has CDR1 LGHDT and CDR2 YNNKEL (reference sequence). Trimming took 1 base from V and 1 from J, leaving 10 bases between them.